Following are 6 T cell receptor beta chains from one sample sequenced in a study of T-cell reconstitution after alpha-beta-depleted transplantation in children. A library of TCRbeta sequences, prepared with unique molecular identifiers, was generated. MiXCR, run by TCRdb on the PCR reads, gives a single entry per CDR3 protein. The sample shows around 3,400 distinct CDR3 sequences, 20% to 25% of them seen only once. The sequencing used PBMCs, mostly from graft donor cells, collected 60 days after TCRalphabeta/CD19-depleted stem cell transplant. The source is a male patient under 10 years old who had a stem cell transplant for acute lymphoblastic leukemia, so the T cells may come from the graft donor.

Ten or more counts support this clonotype. V gene TRBV6-2 or TRBV6-3 combines with J gene TRBJ2-2; no clear D. Per germline, CDR1 MNHEY and CDR2 SVGEGT. The CDR3 is made up of 18 amino acids. V gave up 4 bases and J gave up 1 base, with 19 bases separating them. CDR3 protein: CASSSFPRSAKNTGELFF. DNA for the CDR3: TGTGCCAGCAGTTCCTTCCCAAGGTCAGCCAAGAACACCGGGGAGCTGTTTTTT.

By proportion, this clonotype is medium-sized (0.01 to 0.1%). The chain links TRBV5-1 to TRBJ2-1; 9 bases match TRBD1. CDR3 size: 14 residues. Trimming cost V 4 bases and J 9 bases; bases outside gene matches: 8. Germline V gene sequence: CDR1 SGHRS, CDR2 YFSETQ. The CDR3 spells CASSEGTGLGEQFF. Here the CDR3 DNA reads TGCGCCAGCAGCGAGGGGACAGGGCTTGGTGAGCAGTTCTTC.

This clonotype was counted ten times or more. J is TRBJ1-1 and V is TRBV7-9; D gene uncertain. V dropped 3 bases and J dropped 3 bases, with 11 bases sitting between them. This CDR3 has 14 amino acids. Per the germline V gene, CDR1 is SEHNR and CDR2 is FQNEAQ (reference sequence). CDR3 loop: CASSFFLRDTEAFF. The CDR3 DNA follows: TGTGCCAGCAGCTTTTTTCTCCGGGACACTGAAGCTTTCTTT.

This clonotype is medium-sized. This chain uses TRBV7-2 with TRBJ2-5; D possibly matches TRBD1 or TRBD2 (5 bases each). This CDR3 region has 13 residues. The germline CDR1 and CDR2 sequences are SGHTA and FQGNSA. Trimming left V 1 base short and J 7 bases short, with 10 bases between. Written as DNA, the CDR3 is TGTGCCAGCAGCTTAGGGGACCCGTCGACCCAGTACTTC. It translates to CASSLGDPSTQYF.

This clonotype came up many times. This chain joins TRBV7-9 and TRBJ1-4, with TRBD1 identical over 8 bases. V lost 5 bases, J lost 7 bases, and 3 bases stayed unmatched. This CDR3 has 13 amino acids. CDR1 is SEHNR, CDR2 FQNEAQ, per germline (reference sequence). CDR3 sequence (DNA): TGTGCCAGCAGCCTCAGGGGGCGTGAAAAACTGTTTTTT. It encodes CASSLRGREKLFF.

The chain links TRBV6-2 or TRBV6-3 to TRBJ2-7; D remains unclear. The V end lost 4 bases, the J end lost 3 bases, and 10 bases lay between the germline ends. The V gene's germline CDR1 is MNHEY and CDR2 SVGEGT. This CDR3 is 13 amino acids long. CDR3 nucleotides: TGTGCCAGCAGTTCACGACCCTACTACGAGCAGTACTTC. This translates into CASSSRPYYEQYF.